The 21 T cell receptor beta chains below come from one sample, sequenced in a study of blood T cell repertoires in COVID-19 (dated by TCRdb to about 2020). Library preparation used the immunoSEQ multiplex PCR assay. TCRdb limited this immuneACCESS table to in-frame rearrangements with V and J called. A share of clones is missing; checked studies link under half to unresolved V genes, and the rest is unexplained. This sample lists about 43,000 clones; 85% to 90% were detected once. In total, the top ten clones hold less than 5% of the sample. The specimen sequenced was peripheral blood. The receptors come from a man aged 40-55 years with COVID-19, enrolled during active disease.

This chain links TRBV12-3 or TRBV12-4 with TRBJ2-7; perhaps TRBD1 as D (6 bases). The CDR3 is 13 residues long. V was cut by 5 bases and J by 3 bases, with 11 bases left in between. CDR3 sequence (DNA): TGTGCCAGCAGTCTGGGGGCTATCTACGAGCAGTACTTC. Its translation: CASSLGAIYEQYF.

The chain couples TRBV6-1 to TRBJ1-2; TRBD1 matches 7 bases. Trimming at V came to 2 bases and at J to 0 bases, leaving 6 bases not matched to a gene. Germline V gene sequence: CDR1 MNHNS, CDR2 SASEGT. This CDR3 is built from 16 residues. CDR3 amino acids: CASSEPLGTANYGYTF. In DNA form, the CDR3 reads TGTGCCAGCAGTGAACCCCTTGGGACAGCTAACTATGGCTACACCTTC.

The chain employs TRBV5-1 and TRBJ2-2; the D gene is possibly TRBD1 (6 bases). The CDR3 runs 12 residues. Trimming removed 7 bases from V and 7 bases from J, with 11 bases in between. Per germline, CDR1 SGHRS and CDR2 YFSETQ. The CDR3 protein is CASQDSYGELFF. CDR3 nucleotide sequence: TGCGCCAGCCAGGACAGTTACGGGGAGCTGTTTTTT.

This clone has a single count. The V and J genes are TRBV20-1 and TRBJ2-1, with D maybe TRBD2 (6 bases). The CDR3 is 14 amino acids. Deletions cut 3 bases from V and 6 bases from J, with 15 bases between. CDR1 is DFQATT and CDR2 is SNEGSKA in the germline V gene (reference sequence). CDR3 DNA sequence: TGCAGTGCTAGTGGCAGGGAGGTATCCAATGAGCAGTTCTTC. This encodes CSASGREVSNEQFF.

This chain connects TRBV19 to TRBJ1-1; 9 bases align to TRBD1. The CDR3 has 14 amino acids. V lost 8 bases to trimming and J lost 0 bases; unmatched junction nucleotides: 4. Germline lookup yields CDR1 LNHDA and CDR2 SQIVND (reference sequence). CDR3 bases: TGTGCCAGTGGACAGGGGACGGTGAACACTGAAGCTTTCTTT. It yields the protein CASGQGTVNTEAFF.

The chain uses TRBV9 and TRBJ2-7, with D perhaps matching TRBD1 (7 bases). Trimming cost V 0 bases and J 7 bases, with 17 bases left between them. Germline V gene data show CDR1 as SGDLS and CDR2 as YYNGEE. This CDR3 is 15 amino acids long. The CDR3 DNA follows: TGTGCCAGCAGCGTAGGCGGGACAGTAGGGGGGGAGCAGTACTTC. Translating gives CASSVGGTVGGEQYF.

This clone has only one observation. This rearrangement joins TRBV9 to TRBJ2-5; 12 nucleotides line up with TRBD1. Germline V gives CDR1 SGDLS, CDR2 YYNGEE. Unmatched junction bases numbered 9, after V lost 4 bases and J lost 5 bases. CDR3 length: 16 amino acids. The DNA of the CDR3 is TGTGCCAGCAGCCCGGCCGGGACAGGGGGCCGGGAGACCCAGTACTTC. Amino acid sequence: CASSPAGTGGRETQYF.

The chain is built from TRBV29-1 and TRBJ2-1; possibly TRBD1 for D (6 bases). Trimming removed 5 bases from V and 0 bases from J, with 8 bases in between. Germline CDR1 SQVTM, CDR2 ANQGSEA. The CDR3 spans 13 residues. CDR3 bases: TGCAGCGTTACAGGGAGCTCCTACAATGAGCAGTTCTTC. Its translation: CSVTGSSYNEQFF.

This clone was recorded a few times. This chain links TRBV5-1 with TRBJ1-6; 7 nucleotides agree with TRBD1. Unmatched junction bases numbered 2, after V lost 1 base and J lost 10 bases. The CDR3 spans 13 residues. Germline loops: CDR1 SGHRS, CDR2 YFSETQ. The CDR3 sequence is CASSLTGDSPLHF. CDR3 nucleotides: TGCGCCAGCAGCTTGACAGGGGACTCACCCCTCCACTTT.

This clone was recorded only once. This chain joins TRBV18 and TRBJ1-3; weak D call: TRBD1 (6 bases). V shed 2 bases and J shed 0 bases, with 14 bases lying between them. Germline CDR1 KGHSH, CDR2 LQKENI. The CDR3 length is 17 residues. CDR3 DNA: TGTGCCAGCTCACCAAGTCACAGGGCAATCTCTGGAAACACCATATATTTT. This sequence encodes CASSPSHRAISGNTIYF.

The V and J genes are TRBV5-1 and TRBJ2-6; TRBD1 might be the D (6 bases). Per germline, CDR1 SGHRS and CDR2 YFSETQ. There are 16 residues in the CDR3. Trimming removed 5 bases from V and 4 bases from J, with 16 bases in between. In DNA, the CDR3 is TGCGCCAGCAGGGCAGGGGTTGAACGCGGGGCCAACGTCCTGACTTTC. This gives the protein CASRAGVERGANVLTF.

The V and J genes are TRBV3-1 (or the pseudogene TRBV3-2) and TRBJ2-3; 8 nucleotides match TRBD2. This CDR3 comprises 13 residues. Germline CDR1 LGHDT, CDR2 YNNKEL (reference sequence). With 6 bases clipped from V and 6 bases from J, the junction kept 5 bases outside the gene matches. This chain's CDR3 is CASRLAVLDTQYF. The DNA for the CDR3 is TGTGCCAGCAGACTAGCGGTCCTGGATACGCAGTATTTT.

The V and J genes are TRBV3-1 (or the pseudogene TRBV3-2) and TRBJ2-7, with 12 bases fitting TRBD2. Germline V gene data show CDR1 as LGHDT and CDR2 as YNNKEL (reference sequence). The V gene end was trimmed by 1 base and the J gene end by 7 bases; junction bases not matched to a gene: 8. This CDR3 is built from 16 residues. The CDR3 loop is CASSQAGLAGSREQYF. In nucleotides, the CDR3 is TGTGCCAGCAGCCAAGCTGGACTAGCGGGGAGTAGGGAGCAGTACTTC.

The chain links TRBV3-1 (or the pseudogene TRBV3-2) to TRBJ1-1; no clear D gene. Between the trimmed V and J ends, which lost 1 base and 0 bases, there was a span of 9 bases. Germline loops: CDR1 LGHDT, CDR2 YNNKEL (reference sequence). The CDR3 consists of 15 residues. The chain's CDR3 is CASSQVPGMNTEAFF. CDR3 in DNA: TGTGCCAGCAGCCAAGTTCCGGGGATGAACACTGAAGCTTTCTTT.

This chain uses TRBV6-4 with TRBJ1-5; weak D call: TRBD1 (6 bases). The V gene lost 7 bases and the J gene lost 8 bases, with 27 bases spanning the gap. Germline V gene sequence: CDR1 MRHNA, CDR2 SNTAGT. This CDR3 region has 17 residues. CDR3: CASNHLSRDTDREPQHF. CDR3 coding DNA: TGTGCCAGCAACCACCTCTCCCGGGACACGGATCGAGAGCCCCAGCATTTT.

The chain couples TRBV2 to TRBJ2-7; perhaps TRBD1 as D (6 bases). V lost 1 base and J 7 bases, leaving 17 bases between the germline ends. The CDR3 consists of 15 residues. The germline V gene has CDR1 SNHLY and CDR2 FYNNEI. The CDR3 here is CASSEGGPPVWEQYF. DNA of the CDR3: TGTGCCAGCAGTGAAGGGGGGCCCCCCGTTTGGGAGCAGTACTTC.

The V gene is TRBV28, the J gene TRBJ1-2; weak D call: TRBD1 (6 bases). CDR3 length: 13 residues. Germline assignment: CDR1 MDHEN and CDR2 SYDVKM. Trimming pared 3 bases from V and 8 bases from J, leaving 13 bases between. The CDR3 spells CASSFVQGRGYTF. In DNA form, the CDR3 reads TGTGCCAGCAGTTTCGTCCAGGGGCGCGGCTACACCTTC.

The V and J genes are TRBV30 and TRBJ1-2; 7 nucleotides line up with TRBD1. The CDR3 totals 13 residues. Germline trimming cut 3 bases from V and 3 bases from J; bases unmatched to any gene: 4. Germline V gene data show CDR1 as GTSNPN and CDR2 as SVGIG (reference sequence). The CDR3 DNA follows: TGTGCCTGGAGGCGGGACAGCTACTATGGCTACACCTTC. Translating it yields CAWRRDSYYGYTF.

The CDR3 reads CASSLDRDRWTYEQYF. The CDR3 DNA is TGTGCCAGCAGCTTGGACCGGGACAGGTGGACCTACGAGCAGTACTTC. The V gene is TRBV5-5, the J gene TRBJ2-7, with TRBD1 matching over 8 bases. Germline V gene data show CDR1 as SGHKS and CDR2 as YYEKEE (reference sequence). V lost 0 bases and J lost 2; bases outside the gene matches: 7. The CDR3 has 16 amino acids.

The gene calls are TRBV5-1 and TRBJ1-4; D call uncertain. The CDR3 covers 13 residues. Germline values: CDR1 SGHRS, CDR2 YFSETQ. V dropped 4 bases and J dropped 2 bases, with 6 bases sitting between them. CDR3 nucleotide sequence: TGCGCCAGCAGCCCGGGGACTAATGAAAAACTGTTTTTT. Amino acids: CASSPGTNEKLFF.

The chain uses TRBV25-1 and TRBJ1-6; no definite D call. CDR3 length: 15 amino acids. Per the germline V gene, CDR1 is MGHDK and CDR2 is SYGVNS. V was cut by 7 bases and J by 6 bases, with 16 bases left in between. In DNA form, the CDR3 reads TGTGCCAGCACCGAGGCGGGAGGTTTTAATTCACCCCTCCACTTT. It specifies CASTEAGGFNSPLHF.